The 13 T cell receptor beta chains in this list originate from one sample, sequenced in a study of T cells in Graves' hyperthyroidism and ophthalmopathy. Authors of the study amplified TCR beta CDR3 regions from RNA transcripts. In the first-round RT-PCR of the TCR CDR3, the HTBI primer set was used. MiXCR, run by TCRdb on the multiplex PCR reads, gives a single entry per CDR3 protein. The profile shows fewer than 550,000 distinct CDR3 sequences, 15% to 19% of them singletons. Sequenced input: blood. The receptors were sampled from a woman aged 18-29 years with Graves' hyperthyroidism.

This clonotype was detected many times. The V call is TRBV12-3 or TRBV12-4, the J call TRBJ2-1; D gene unclear. Trimming left V 7 bases short and J 8 bases short, with 12 bases between. The CDR3 covers 12 residues. As DNA, the CDR3 is TGTGCCAGCAAACATGATAGGGATGAGCAGTTCTTC. Its translation is CASKHDRDEQFF.

This clonotype was seen more than once but under ten times. The chain links TRBV29-1 to TRBJ1-2, with D possibly matching TRBD1 (6 bases). CDR1 and CDR2 from the germline V gene are SQVTM and ANQGSEA. The CDR3 has 12 residues. The V gene lost 3 bases and the J gene lost 6 bases, with 11 bases spanning the gap. This chain's CDR3 is CSVDSGGHGYTF. CDR3 sequence (DNA): TGCAGCGTTGACAGCGGGGGCCATGGCTACACCTTC.

This clonotype has a single count. A clone one base away is much larger, so this may be a read error. The J gene is TRBJ1-1, the V gene TRBV12-3 or TRBV12-4, with D unclear. Trimming took 7 bases from V and 1 from J, leaving 16 bases between them. CDR3 length equals 15 residues. The CDR3 protein is CASTPLPYENTEAFF. The CDR3, as DNA: TGTGCCAGCACTCCTCTGCCCTACGAGAACACTGAAGCTTTCTTT.

This clonotype was observed a few times. This chain joins TRBV27 and TRBJ2-2, with TRBD1 identical over 7 bases. The CDR3 contains 14 residues. The germline CDR1 and CDR2 sequences are MNHEY and SMNVEV (reference sequence). Trimming removed 6 bases from V and 4 bases from J; junction bases left unmatched: 5. The CDR3 region is CASRVQGITGELFF. DNA for the CDR3: TGTGCCAGCAGGGTACAGGGGATCACCGGGGAGCTGTTTTTT.

This clonotype was counted at least ten times. The chain couples TRBV11-1 to TRBJ1-2; no clear D gene. The CDR3 totals 14 residues. Looked up from germline, CDR1 is SGHAT and CDR2 is FQDESV (reference sequence). The V end lost 2 bases, the J end lost 4 bases, and 11 bases lay between the germline ends. The CDR3 loop reads CASSLQPESYGYTF. In nucleotides, the CDR3 is TGTGCCAGCAGCTTACAACCAGAGAGCTATGGCTACACCTTC.

This clonotype has just a few counts. J is TRBJ1-2 and V is TRBV4-1; D not resolved. Per germline, CDR1 MGHRA and CDR2 YSYEKL. CDR3 length: 16 amino acids. The germline V and J ends were trimmed by 1 base and 0 bases, with 12 bases remaining between them. The CDR3 nucleotides read TGCGCCAGCAGCCAAGTTATTTCGTATCCTAACTATGGCTACACCTTC. This sequence encodes CASSQVISYPNYGYTF.

This clonotype was counted between two and nine times. The V call is TRBV5-1, the J call TRBJ2-5; possible D gene TRBD2, 6 bases. Germline V CDR1 and CDR2: SGHRS, YFSETQ. The V end lost 7 bases, the J end lost 4 bases, and 14 bases lay between the germline ends. The length of the CDR3 is 13 residues. This chain's CDR3 is CASASAMGETQYF. DNA for the CDR3: TGCGCCAGCGCTAGCGCCATGGGAGAGACCCAGTACTTC.

This clonotype turned up a few times. A read error may explain this, as a much larger clone is one base away. The V call is TRBV11-2, the J call TRBJ1-1; D remains ambiguous. The V gene's germline CDR1 is SGHAT and CDR2 FQNNGV. CDR3 length: 11 residues. V lost 7 bases, J lost 1 base, and 4 bases lay in between. The CDR3 DNA reads as TGTGCCAGCACCACGAACACTGAAGCTTTCTTT. Its protein is CASTTNTEAFF.

Only a few counts were recorded for this clonotype. The rearrangement uses TRBV25-1 and TRBJ1-5; no definite D call. Germline V gene sequence: CDR1 MGHDK, CDR2 SYGVNS. V gave up 8 bases and J gave up 7 bases, with 18 bases separating them. The CDR3 runs 14 residues. DNA for the CDR3: TGTGCCAGCGGACTTTTGAGGGAGCAACAGCCCCAGCATTTT. This translates into CASGLLREQQPQHF.

The chain uses TRBV6-1 and TRBJ1-1; D is unclear. CDR1 and CDR2 (germline): MNHNS, SASEGT. This CDR3 spans 12 amino acids. The ends were cut back, 7 bases at V and 6 bases at J, with 12 bases in the middle. CDR3 sequence (DNA): TGTGCCAGCACCCGCGGAGGGCCTGAAGCTTTCTTT. Amino acid sequence: CASTRGGPEAFF.

This clonotype came up many times. V usage is TRBV18 and J usage is TRBJ2-3; TRBD2 aligns across 7 bases. V gave up 4 bases and J gave up 3 bases; unmatched junction bases: 7. Per germline, CDR1 KGHSH and CDR2 LQKENI. The CDR3 consists of 15 residues. This chain's CDR3 is CASSRWTRRTDTQYF. Written as DNA, the CDR3 is TGTGCCAGCTCACGCTGGACTAGAAGGACAGATACGCAGTATTTT.

This clonotype showed up just a few times. V gene TRBV5-6 combines with J gene TRBJ2-2; tentatively, D is TRBD1 or TRBD2 (6 bases each). V gave up 1 base and J gave up 6 bases, with 13 bases separating them. CDR3 size: 15 residues. Germline loops: CDR1 SGHDT, CDR2 YYEEEE. The CDR3 here is CASSLIQGGAGELFF. The CDR3 region has the DNA TGTGCCAGCAGCTTGATACAGGGAGGTGCCGGGGAGCTGTTTTTT.

This clonotype was seen repeatedly, ten times or more. This chain connects TRBV7-2 to TRBJ2-5, with D possibly matching TRBD2 (6 bases). The germline V gene encodes CDR1 SGHTA and CDR2 FQGNSA. This CDR3 is built from 14 residues. Trimming cost V 5 bases and J 5 bases, with 15 bases left between them. The chain's CDR3 is CASSLDNRGETQYF. Written as DNA, the CDR3 is TGTGCCAGCAGCCTGGACAACCGGGGGGAGACCCAGTACTTC.